The T cell receptor (beta chain) described here comes from a study of blood T cell repertoires in COVID-19. Germline V gene lookup returns CDR1 SNHLY and CDR2 FYNNEI. The length of the CDR3 is 15 residues. V shed 6 bases and J 3 bases; nucleotides not matched to a gene: 6. Data came from immunoSEQ multiplex PCR; TCRdb stores just in-frame clones and leaves some out. Among 280,000 or so clones listed, about 90% were seen once. The source material was peripheral blood. The sequence came from a woman aged 30 to 39 who had recovered from COVID-19. This chain joins TRBV2 and TRBJ2-1; 9 positions agree with TRBD1. CDR3 sequence: CASSPDRGVYNEQFF. In nucleotides, the CDR3 is TGTGCCAGCAGCCCCGACAGGGGGGTCTACAATGAGCAGTTCTTC. The whole variable domain, filled in from reference TRBV2 and TRBJ2-1, reads EPEVTQTPSHQVTQMGQEVILRCVPISNHLYFYWYRQILGQKVEFLVSFYNNEISEKSEIFDDQFSVERPDGSNFTLKIRSTKLEDSAMYFCASSPDRGVYNEQFFGPGTRLTVL.